The 12 T cell receptor beta chains given below trace back to one sample, sequenced in a study of memory CD4+ T cells and cytomegalovirus serostatus. Single viable CD3+CD4+CD8-CD45RO+ cells were sorted as the memory CD4+ T cells. TCRdb's table, derived via immunoSEQ multiplex PCR, lists solely in-frame clones and lacks some. This table holds 55,000 to 80,000 clones, 76% found once. Input material: memory CD4+ T cells from blood. These receptors originate from an adult in good health and CMV-seropositive.

This sequence joins TRBV6-1 and TRBJ2-7, with a tentative D call TRBD1 (5 bases). The germline CDR1 and CDR2 sequences are MNHNS and SASEGT. The CDR3 is 13 residues long. V was pared by 6 bases and J by 3 bases, with 12 bases between. The CDR3 region has the DNA TGTGCCAGCAGGATTGACAGAAACTACGAGCAGTACTTC. It yields the protein CASRIDRNYEQYF.

The V gene is TRBV7-9, the J gene TRBJ2-7; perhaps TRBD1 as D (5 bases). The length of the CDR3 is 11 residues. Trimming removed 8 bases at V and 4 bases at J, with 9 bases between. Germline CDR1 reads SEHNR; CDR2 reads FQNEAQ (reference sequence). The CDR3 loop is CASGASYEQYF. CDR3 coding DNA: TGTGCCAGCGGGGCCTCGTACGAGCAGTACTTC.

J is TRBJ1-5 and V is TRBV28, with a weak D call TRBD1 (6 bases). This CDR3 has 15 amino acids. The V gene's germline CDR1 is MDHEN and CDR2 SYDVKM. Trimming pared 6 bases from V and 0 bases from J, leaving 12 bases between. CDR3: CASSSRGYSNQPQHF. In DNA, the CDR3 is TGTGCCAGCAGCTCCAGGGGTTATAGCAATCAGCCCCAGCATTTT.

V usage is TRBV7-2 and J usage is TRBJ2-2, with 10 nucleotides matching TRBD2. Trimming took 8 bases from V and 3 from J; bases not matched to a gene: 12. The CDR3 extends over 17 amino acids. Germline CDR1 reads SGHTA; CDR2 reads FQGNSA. Here the CDR3 DNA reads TGTGCCAGCGGCAGGACTAGCGGCGCCCACCACACCGGGGAGCTGTTTTTT. Translating gives CASGRTSGAHHTGELFF.

The rearrangement joins TRBV18 to TRBJ1-2; TRBD1 is a possible D gene (5 bases). The CDR3 covers 13 residues. V lost 5 bases and J 8 bases, leaving 15 bases between the germline ends. Looked up from germline, CDR1 is KGHSH and CDR2 is LQKENI. The CDR3 here is CASSTGPGEGYTF. CDR3 sequence (DNA): TGTGCCAGCTCAACAGGACCAGGAGAAGGCTACACCTTC. The full variable domain, completed using reference TRBV18 and TRBJ1-2, is NAGVMQNPRHLVRRRGQEARLRCSPMKGHSHVYWYRQLPEEGLKFMVYLQKENIIDESGMPKERFSAEFPKEGPSILRIQQVVRGDSAAYFCASSTGPGEGYTFGSGTRLTVV.

V gene TRBV7-2 combines with J gene TRBJ1-1, with D unresolved. With 4 bases removed from V and 8 bases from J, the gap between germline ends came to 11 bases. CDR1 and CDR2 from the germline V gene are SGHTA and FQGNSA. This CDR3 is built from 12 residues. CDR3 amino acids: CASSSYLGEAFF. The CDR3 DNA reads as TGTGCCAGCAGCTCCTATCTGGGGGAAGCTTTCTTT.

The V and J genes are TRBV5-1 and TRBJ2-2, with 8 bases matching TRBD1. This CDR3 has 15 residues. Trimming took 0 bases from V and 5 from J; bases not matched to a gene: 3. The V gene's germline CDR1 is SGHRS and CDR2 YFSETQ. The CDR3 here is CASSLGTGRTGELFF. The CDR3 nucleotides are TGCGCCAGCAGCTTGGGGACAGGGCGAACCGGGGAGCTGTTTTTT.

This clone has at least ten counts. The V gene is TRBV2, the J gene TRBJ2-1; D remains ambiguous. The CDR3 is 14 residues long. Trimming stripped 6 bases from V and 7 bases from J, with 16 bases between. Germline values: CDR1 SNHLY, CDR2 FYNNEI. The chain's CDR3 is CASRHNSIRNEQFF. As DNA, the CDR3 is TGTGCCAGCAGACATAACAGTATCAGGAATGAGCAGTTCTTC.

This clone occurred a few times. This sequence joins TRBV12-5 and TRBJ2-3; D remains ambiguous. V lost 3 bases and J lost 2, with 9 bases in between. CDR3 size: 14 residues. Germline V CDR1 and CDR2: LGHNT, FRNRAP. CDR3 in DNA: TGTGCTAGTGGTTTAGGGTCTTACACAGATACGCAGTATTTT. Its translation is CASGLGSYTDTQYF.

The V and J genes are TRBV29-1 and TRBJ2-1; D possibly uses TRBD1 or TRBD2 (6 bases each). This CDR3 is built from 15 residues. The germline V and J ends were trimmed by 8 bases and 1 base, with 18 bases remaining between them. CDR1 SQVTM and CDR2 ANQGSEA come from the germline V gene. For the CDR3, the DNA is TGCAGCCTAAAAGGGGGGTTGTTATCCTACAATGAGCAGTTCTTC. Translation: CSLKGGLLSYNEQFF.

The chain is built from TRBV23-1 and TRBJ1-2; D gene uncertain. TRBV23-1 qualifies as an ORF whose function is uncertain. V was clipped by 8 bases and J by 3 bases, with 10 bases between them. The CDR3 loop spans 12 amino acids. CDR3 nucleotide sequence: TGCGCCAGCCGGGAGACTGACTATGGCTACACCTTC. Translated: CASRETDYGYTF.

The chain has TRBV6-1 and TRBJ1-5, with D maybe TRBD1 (5 bases). The CDR3 spans 13 residues. The germline V gene has CDR1 MNHNS and CDR2 SASEGT. Trimming took off 8 bases at V and 2 bases at J, with 10 bases between the two ends. The CDR3 region has the DNA TGTGCCAGCGGGGCAGAGGGCAATCAGCCCCAGCATTTT. Protein product: CASGAEGNQPQHF.